The clone carrying this TCR beta chain was picked up many times. Its specificity is unknown. Arm-PCR of CDR3 regions with iRepertoire HTBI primers generated TCR beta libraries. Via MiXCR, TCRdb re-called the multiplex PCR reads, giving one row per CDR3 protein. The sample comprises approximately 490,000 distinct CDR3 sequences, roughly 15% of which are singletons, and more than 9% rests with the top ten. The sample originates from a study of regulatory T cells in long-lasting Graves disease. Findings and caveats of the study: Newly diagnosed Graves' patients exceeded persistent ones in TCR diversity. Among persistent patients, a larger number of public clonotypes were shared (approximately 2,900) than among newly diagnosed patients (around 980).

Noted time point: newly diagnosed GD, antithyroid drugs for less than 3 months. Construction of the TCR library relied on RNA isolated from PBMCs. These records were also assigned to another study, of T cells in Graves' hyperthyroidism and ophthalmopathy. As that study records: Within blood appeared most thyroid clonotypes that had expanded above 0.001.

Sequencing used peripheral blood mononuclear cells (PBMCs), obtained at new diagnosis, from a patient treated with antithyroid drugs. This receptor was obtained from a man between 40 and 49 years old with Graves disease.

The CDR3 sequence: CASKRDSENSPLHF. In nucleotides, the CDR3 is TGTGCCAGCAAAAGGGACAGCGAGAATTCACCCCTCCACTTT. The chain employs TRBV2 and TRBJ1-6, with 7 bases aligning to TRBD1. V lost 7 bases, J lost 7 bases, and 7 bases stayed unmatched. Germline V gene lookup returns CDR1 SNHLY and CDR2 FYNNEI. CDR3 size: 14 residues.